This T cell receptor beta chain was captured by sequencing in a study of blood T cell repertoires in COVID-19. Study-level information: Specimens from acute and convalescent COVID-19 originated in the United States, Italy and Spain.

This study enrolled people aged about 18 to 100 from about two dozen US geographic areas. Cohort allocation depended upon clinical history that participants reported. The length of the CDR3 is 15 residues. Germline values: CDR1 LGHDT, CDR2 YNNKEL (reference sequence). Trimming removed 4 bases from V and 0 bases from J; junction bases left unmatched: 3. This clone appeared once. Using immunoSEQ multiplex PCR, the repertoire was profiled, and TCRdb retains in-frame clones only, with some absent. This sample has fewer than 250,000 clones; roughly 89% occur once, and the top ten carry roughly 6.2%. Material: PBMCs or T cells enriched from blood (not recorded which). The origin of this receptor is a woman aged 40 to 49 who had recovered from COVID-19. The rearrangement joins TRBV3-1 (or the pseudogene TRBV3-2) to TRBJ2-3; the match to TRBD2 covers 8 bases. CDR3 in amino acids: CASSPLAGSTDTQYF. Written as DNA, the CDR3 is TGTGCCAGCAGCCCATTAGCGGGAAGCACAGATACGCAGTATTTT.